These T cell receptor beta chains were read from a single sample in a study of cytomegalovirus exposure and HLA in healthy donors. The assay was immunoSEQ multiplex PCR, and TCRdb's table has in-frame clones only and misses some. The sample records about 33,000 clones, more than 50% being singletons. Sequencing used PBMCs. Every receptor here comes from a woman between 40 and 50 years old in good health and CMV-seropositive. Both conserved end residues are part of each CDR3. The order of the fields is clone size, V gene, J gene, D gene, CDR3 DNA, CDR3 protein. D genes are given only for firm matches. Clone size, where shown, is once, few, many, or a class for clones that have expanded.

>-|TRBV7-9|TRBJ2-1|TRBD1
TGTGCCAGCAGCCCTCGTCGACAGGGTAGGAGTGAGCAGTTCTTC
CASSPRRQGRSEQFF
>once|TRBV7-2|TRBJ2-7|-
TGTGCCAGCAGCTTAGGGTCGGGTCGCCTCCCCTACGAGCAGTACTTC
CASSLGSGRLPYEQYF
>-|TRBV5-6|TRBJ2-5|TRBD2
TGTGCCAGCAGCCGTGGGTCGGGGGGTTGGGAGACCCAGTACTTC
CASSRGSGGWETQYF
>-|TRBV6-1|TRBJ2-5|-
TGTGCCATCTCCCCGCAGGGACATGGGGAGACCCAGTACTTC
CAISPQGHGETQYF
>-|TRBV28|TRBJ2-5|TRBD2
TGTGCCAGCAGTACTCTAGCGGGGGAGACCCAGTACTTC
CASSTLAGETQYF
>-|TRBV13|TRBJ2-5|TRBD2
TGTGCCAGCAGCTTTCTAGCGGGGAACCAAGAGACCCAGTACTTC
CASSFLAGNQETQYF
>-|TRBV5-1|TRBJ2-5|TRBD2
TGCGCCAGCAGCTTTGGACATAGCGGGGGGGCAGAGACCCAGTACTTC
CASSFGHSGGAETQYF
>-|TRBV4-1|TRBJ2-5|-
TGCGCCAGCAGCCAAGATGTAGGGGGGGGGACCCAGTACTTC
CASSQDVGGGTQYF
>few|TRBV4-1|TRBJ2-5|TRBD2
TGCGCCAGCAGCCAGGAGCGGGGAACCCAAGAGACCCAGTACTTC
CASSQERGTQETQYF
>-|TRBV6-1|TRBJ2-1|TRBD2
TGTGCCAGCAGTGAGGAGCGGGGCTCCTACAATGAGCAGTTCTTC
CASSEERGSYNEQFF
>few|TRBV30|TRBJ2-5|TRBD2
TGTGCCTGGAGTAGGGGACTAGCGGGTCAAGAGACCCAGTACTTC
CAWSRGLAGQETQYF
>medium-sized|TRBV29-1|TRBJ1-1|-
TGCAGCGTGGAGGGTACTGAAGCTTTCTTT
CSVEGTEAFF
>-|TRBV13|TRBJ1-1|-
TGTGCCAGCAGCTTTCAGGGGATGGCGAACACTGAAGCTTTCTTT
CASSFQGMANTEAFF
>-|TRBV6-1|TRBJ2-7|TRBD1
TGTGCCAGCAGACAACCGGGACAGGGGACTCACGAGCAGTACTTC
CASRQPGQGTHEQYF
>-|TRBV5-1|TRBJ1-2|-
TGCGCCAGCAGCCCCCGGGACTCCTATGGCTACACCTTC
CASSPRDSYGYTF
>-|TRBV11-2|TRBJ1-1|-
TGTGCCAGCAGCTTAGAGCCGGGAGGGAACACTGAAGCTTTCTTT
CASSLEPGGNTEAFF
>-|TRBV28|TRBJ2-1|-
TGTGCCAGCAGTCTACCGAGCAGGTTTGAGCAGTTCTTC
CASSLPSRFEQFF
>-|TRBV4-2|TRBJ2-2|TRBD2
TGTGCCAGCAGCCAAGAAAGTTGGGGGGGCGGGGAGCTGTTTTTT
CASSQESWGGGELFF
>few|TRBV2|TRBJ1-2|-
TGTGCCAGCAGGCAAGACAGGAGTTTTAACTATGGCTACACCTTC
CASRQDRSFNYGYTF
>-|TRBV4-2|TRBJ2-2|-
TGTGCCAGCAGCCAAGAGGGGCGGAACACCGGGGAGCTGTTTTTT
CASSQEGRNTGELFF
>-|TRBV28|TRBJ1-4|-
TGTGCCAGCAGATACGGGGGGCCAGGGAGGGAAAAACTGTTTTTT
CASRYGGPGREKLFF
>-|TRBV7-9|TRBJ2-5|-
TGTGCCAGCAGACCCGACTATCAAGAGACCCAGTACTTC
CASRPDYQETQYF
>-|TRBV30|TRBJ2-3|TRBD2
TGTGCCTGGAGCGACCTAGCGGGGATGGGGACAGATACGCAGTATTTT
CAWSDLAGMGTDTQYF
>-|TRBV25-1|TRBJ1-3|-
TGTGCCAGCAGTGAATCCCTTCTTCAGGGGAACTCTGGAAACACCATATATTTT
CASSESLLQGNSGNTIYF
>few|TRBV30|TRBJ1-1|-
TGTGCCTGGAGTCGGCCTGGGACAAGAATGAACACTGAAGCTTTCTTT
CAWSRPGTRMNTEAFF
>-|TRBV5-1|TRBJ2-7|-
TGCGCCAGCAGCTTGGCTAGGAGGCCAGACGAGCAGTACTTC
CASSLARRPDEQYF
>-|TRBV7-9|TRBJ1-6|-
TGTGCCAGCAGCGACCGGGACATTACACGGAATTCACCCCTCCACTTT
CASSDRDITRNSPLHF
>-|TRBV11-2|TRBJ1-6|-
TGTGCCAGCAGCTCTACAGGGAATTCACCCCTCCACTTT
CASSSTGNSPLHF
>-|TRBV4-1|TRBJ2-7|TRBD1
TGCGCCAGCAGTCCATACCCACAGGGGGCGAGCTACGAGCAGTACTTC
CASSPYPQGASYEQYF
>-|TRBV10-3|TRBJ1-1|-
TGTGCCATCAACTACAGGGTTGACACTGAAGCTTTCTTT
CAINYRVDTEAFF
>few|TRBV11-2|TRBJ1-3|TRBD1
TGTGCCAGCAGCGGGACAGGGCAAGGAAACACCATATATTTT
CASSGTGQGNTIYF
>-|TRBV6-5|TRBJ1-2|TRBD1
TGTGCCAGCAGTTATAATGGACAGGGTACCTATGGCTACACCTTC
CASSYNGQGTYGYTF
>-|TRBV10-3|TRBJ2-7|-
TGTGCCATCAACCAAGCTAGTGGGTACGAGCAGTACTTC
CAINQASGYEQYF
>-|TRBV7-3|TRBJ1-5|-
TGTGCCAGCAGCTTAAACGGACAGCTCAATCAGCCCCAGCATTTT
CASSLNGQLNQPQHF
>-|TRBV5-1|TRBJ2-3|TRBD2
TGCGCCAGCAATAGAGGGAGGGTTTCAGATACGCAGTATTTT
CASNRGRVSDTQYF
>-|TRBV14|TRBJ2-5|-
TGTGCCAGCAGCCGGATTTCAGGGCGGGAGACCCAGTACTTC
CASSRISGRETQYF
>-|TRBV6-1|TRBJ1-2|-
TGTGCCAGCAGTGAATACGGCAGGGGAAATGGCTACACCTTC
CASSEYGRGNGYTF
>-|TRBV7-6|TRBJ1-1|TRBD1
TGTGCCAGCAGCGGGACAGGGCCCCCGGAAGCTTTCTTT
CASSGTGPPEAFF
>few|TRBV30|TRBJ2-7|-
TGTGCCTGGACCCCGTGGAAGCTAGGGGCCTACGAGCAGTACTTC
CAWTPWKLGAYEQYF
>-|TRBV7-8|TRBJ2-7|-
TGTGCCAGCAGCCCTGGCCCGGACAGCTCCTACGAGCAGTACTTC
CASSPGPDSSYEQYF
>-|TRBV6-1|TRBJ2-3|TRBD2
TGTGCCAGCAGTGAAGCGACAGCGGGGGATACGCAGTATTTT
CASSEATAGDTQYF
>few|TRBV18|TRBJ1-6|-
TGTGCCAGCTCACCACCAAGCGGTAATAATTCACCCCTCCACTTT
CASSPPSGNNSPLHF
>-|TRBV10-3|TRBJ2-7|-
TGTGCCACTAATCCGGGCACAGGCCAGTGGAACTACGAGCAGTACTTC
CATNPGTGQWNYEQYF
>-|TRBV4-2|TRBJ2-7|TRBD2
TGTGCCAGCAGCCAGGTCCCCACCCCGGGACTAGCGGTTGTGCAGTACTTC
CASSQVPTPGLAVVQYF
>few|TRBV5-4|TRBJ2-1|-
TGTGCCAGCAGCTCCTCTAGCTACAATGAGCAGTTCTTC
CASSSSSYNEQFF
>-|TRBV28|TRBJ1-1|-
TGTGCCAGCAGTCTGGGCACGTTGAACACTGAAGCTTTCTTT
CASSLGTLNTEAFF
>-|TRBV19|TRBJ1-5|-
TGTGCCAGTAGTATGGGGGGGGTCAATCAGCCCCAGCATTTT
CASSMGGVNQPQHF
>once|TRBV7-9|TRBJ1-6|-
TGTGCCAGCAGCTTAGGGCTTCGGCAGGGGAACTCACCCCTCCACTTT
CASSLGLRQGNSPLHF
>-|TRBV14|TRBJ1-1|-
TGTGCCAGCAGCCAAGCTCTATTGAACACTGAAGCTTTCTTT
CASSQALLNTEAFF
>few|TRBV7-2|TRBJ2-3|-
TGTGCCAGCAGCTTAGCGAGAGATACGCAGTATTTT
CASSLARDTQYF
>-|TRBV4-1|TRBJ1-1|TRBD1
TGCGCCAGCAGCCAAGTTGGGACAGGGAACACTGAAGCTTTCTTT
CASSQVGTGNTEAFF
>-|TRBV6-1|TRBJ2-7|TRBD2
TGTGCCAGCACCGACGGACTAGCGGACCTCTACGAGCAGTACTTC
CASTDGLADLYEQYF
>-|TRBV6-1|TRBJ1-6|TRBD1
TGTGCCAGCAGGGACAGGGTGGAATTATCACCCCTCCACTTT
CASRDRVELSPLHF
>-|TRBV13|TRBJ2-1|-
TGTGCCAGCAGCTTTGATAGTTACAATGAGCAGTTCTTC
CASSFDSYNEQFF